This record covers a single T cell receptor (beta chain). Germline lookup yields CDR1 SQVTM and CDR2 ANQGSEA. Trimming cost V 5 bases and J 0 bases; bases outside gene matches: 4. CDR3 length: 16 amino acids. The data derive from a study of control samples from healthy donors and cancer patients. Only in-frame clones appear in the TCRdb table, and some are missing; sequencing was by immunoSEQ multiplex PCR. Of 75,000 to 100,000 clones in the sample, 86% were seen once. The V call is TRBV29-1, the J call TRBJ2-6; TRBD1 matches 10 bases. The sample taken for sequencing was blood. This receptor was taken from a woman aged 45-60 years in good health. This CDR3 reads CSVPRTGGSGANVLTF. CDR3 bases: TGCAGCGTTCCAAGGACAGGGGGCTCTGGGGCCAACGTCCTGACTTTC.